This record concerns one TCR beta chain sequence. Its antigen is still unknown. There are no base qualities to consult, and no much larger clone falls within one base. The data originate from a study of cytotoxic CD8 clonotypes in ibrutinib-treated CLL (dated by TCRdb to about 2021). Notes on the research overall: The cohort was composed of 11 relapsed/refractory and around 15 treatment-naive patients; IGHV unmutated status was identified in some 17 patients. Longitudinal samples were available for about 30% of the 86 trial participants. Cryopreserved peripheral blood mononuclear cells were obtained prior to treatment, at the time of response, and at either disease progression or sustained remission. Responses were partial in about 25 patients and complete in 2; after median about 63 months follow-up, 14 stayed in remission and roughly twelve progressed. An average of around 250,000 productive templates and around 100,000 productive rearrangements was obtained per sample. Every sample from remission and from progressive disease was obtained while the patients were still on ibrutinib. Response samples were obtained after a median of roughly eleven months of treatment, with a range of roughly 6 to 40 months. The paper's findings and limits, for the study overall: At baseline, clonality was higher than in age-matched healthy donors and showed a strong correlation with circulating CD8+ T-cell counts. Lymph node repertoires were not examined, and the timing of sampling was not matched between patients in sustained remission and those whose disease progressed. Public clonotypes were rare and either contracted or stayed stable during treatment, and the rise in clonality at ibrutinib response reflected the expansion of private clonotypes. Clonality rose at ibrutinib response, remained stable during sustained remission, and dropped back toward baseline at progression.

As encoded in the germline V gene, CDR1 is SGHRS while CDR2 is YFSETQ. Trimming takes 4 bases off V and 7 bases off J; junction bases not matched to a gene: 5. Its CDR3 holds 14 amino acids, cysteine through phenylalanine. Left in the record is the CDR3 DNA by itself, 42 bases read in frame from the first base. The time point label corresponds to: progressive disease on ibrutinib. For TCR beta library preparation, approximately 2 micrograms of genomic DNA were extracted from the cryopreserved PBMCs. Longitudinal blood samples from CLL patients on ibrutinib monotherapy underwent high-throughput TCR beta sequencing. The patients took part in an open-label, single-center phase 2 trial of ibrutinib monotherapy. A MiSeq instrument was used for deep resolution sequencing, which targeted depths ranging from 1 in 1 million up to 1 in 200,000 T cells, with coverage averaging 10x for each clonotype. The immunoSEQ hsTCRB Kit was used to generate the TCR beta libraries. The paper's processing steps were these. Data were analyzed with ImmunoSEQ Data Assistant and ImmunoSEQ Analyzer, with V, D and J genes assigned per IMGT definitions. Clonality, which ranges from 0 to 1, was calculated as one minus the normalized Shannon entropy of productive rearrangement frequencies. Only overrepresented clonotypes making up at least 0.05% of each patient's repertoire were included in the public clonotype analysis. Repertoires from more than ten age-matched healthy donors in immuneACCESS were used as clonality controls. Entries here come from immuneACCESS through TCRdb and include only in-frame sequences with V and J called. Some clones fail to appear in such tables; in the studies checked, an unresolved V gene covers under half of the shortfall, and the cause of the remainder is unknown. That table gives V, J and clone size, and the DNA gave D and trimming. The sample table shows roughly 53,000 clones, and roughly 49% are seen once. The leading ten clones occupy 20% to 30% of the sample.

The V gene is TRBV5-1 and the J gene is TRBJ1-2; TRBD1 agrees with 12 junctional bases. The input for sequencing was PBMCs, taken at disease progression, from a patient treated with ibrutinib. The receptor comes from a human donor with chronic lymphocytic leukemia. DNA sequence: TGCGCCAGCAGCCCGGGACAGGGGGCGCTTGGCTACACCTTC. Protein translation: CASSPGQGALGYTF.